Each of the 21 T cell receptor beta chains below was sequenced from the same sample in a study of human T cells and chemical hapten exposure (dated by TCRdb to the early 2020s). Libraries came from RACE. Sequencing took place on a NextSeq 500. In TCRdb, the public reads were trimmed at Q25 with fastp and aligned with MiXCR, with productive beta chains retained. Rows merge per CDR3 protein into single entries with the most common DNA and genes. For this sample the table gives tens of thousands of distinct CDR3 sequences, of which approximately 10% were detected only once. The ten largest clones capture about 1.5% of the sample. Sample time point, as interpreted from the label and publication: patch test 3, about 24 weeks after DPC sensitization. The sample's treatment or condition label, in plain terms: therapeutic diphenylcyclopropenone sensitization with weekly scalp DPC. Here the sequenced sample was whole blood, taken in connection with sensitization to the hapten diphenylcyclopropenone (DPC). Source of these receptors: a woman between 50 and 59 years old with alopecia areata. Some clones in this sample may be carry-over from other donors' samples.

The table lists this clonotype with many counts. The chain joins TRBV20-1 to TRBJ1-6; unclear D gene. V was shortened by 2 bases and J by 2 bases, with 10 bases between the two germline ends. CDR3 length: 15 residues. The germline V gene encodes CDR1 DFQATT and CDR2 SNEGSKA (reference sequence). For the CDR3, the DNA is TGCAGTGCTAGAATGGAGGGAGCCTATAATTCACCCCTCCACTTT. Translation gives CSARMEGAYNSPLHF.

There are many counts of this clonotype. The chain carries TRBV6-6 and TRBJ2-5, with TRBD1 as a possible D gene (6 bases). The CDR3 covers 12 residues. CDR1 is MNHNY, CDR2 SVGAGI, per germline (reference sequence). The ends were cut back, 5 bases at V and 8 bases at J, with 12 bases in the middle. CDR3 bases: TGTGCCAGCAGTCCTGGACAGTACACCCAGTACTTC. Encoded protein: CASSPGQYTQYF.

This clonotype was observed a few times. The rearrangement links TRBV6-1 to TRBJ2-2; 10 positions agree with TRBD2. Trimming at V came to 4 bases and at J to 7 bases, leaving 6 bases not matched to a gene. CDR3 size: 15 residues. Looked up from germline, CDR1 is MNHNS and CDR2 is SASEGT. The CDR3 is CASSASGRGGGELFF. The CDR3 DNA follows: TGTGCCAGCAGTGCTAGCGGGAGAGGAGGCGGGGAGCTGTTTTTT.

This clonotype has at least ten counts. The chain is built from TRBV19 and TRBJ1-5; 8 bases agree with TRBD1. The CDR3 runs 16 residues. Germline V gene data show CDR1 as LNHDA and CDR2 as SQIVND (reference sequence). V trimming: 4 bases; J trimming: 4 bases; junction bases outside the gene matches: 9. CDR3 bases: TGTGCCAGTAGTAAAGCGGGACAGGTTTTTAATCAGCCCCAGCATTTT. This sequence encodes CASSKAGQVFNQPQHF. The full variable domain, in which reference TRBV19 and TRBJ1-5 provide the parts outside the CDR3, is DGGITQSPKYLFRKEGQNVTLSCEQNLNHDAMYWYRQDPGQGLRLIYYSQIVNDFQKGDIAEGYSVSREKKESFPLTVTSAQKNPTAFYLCASSKAGQVFNQPQHFGDGTRLSIL.

This clonotype came up a few times. The V gene is TRBV7-2, the J gene TRBJ1-6, with no clear D. CDR3 length: 15 residues. Germline V gives CDR1 SGHTA, CDR2 FQGNSA. With 1 base removed from V and 8 bases from J, the gap between germline ends came to 12 bases. CDR3 amino acids: CASSLDGQLHSPLHF. The CDR3 nucleotides are TGTGCCAGCAGCTTAGACGGGCAGCTTCATTCACCCCTCCACTTT.

The chain couples TRBV7-6 to TRBJ2-5; D ambiguous. This CDR3 contains 13 residues. The V end lost 8 bases, the J end lost 0 bases, and 10 bases lay between the germline ends. CDR1 SGHVS and CDR2 FNYEAQ come from the germline V gene. The CDR3 bases are TGTGCCAGCGCTTACTGGAACCAAGAGACCCAGTACTTC. This sequence encodes CASAYWNQETQYF.

This rearrangement joins TRBV23-1 to TRBJ1-1; 9 nucleotides agree with TRBD1. TRBV23-1 is identified as an open reading frame with a role that is uncertain. The V segment lost 1 base and the J segment 0 bases; nucleotides outside the gene matches: 15. CDR3 length equals 20 residues. This chain's CDR3 is CASSQLRGRGTGPLNTEAFF. The CDR3 nucleotides read TGCGCCAGCAGTCAATTAAGGGGGAGAGGGACAGGGCCCTTGAACACTGAAGCTTTCTTT.

This clonotype was recorded many times. The chain couples TRBV27 to TRBJ1-5; D is uncertain. Per germline, CDR1 MNHEY and CDR2 SMNVEV (reference sequence). The CDR3 has 13 residues. V shed 3 bases and J shed 9 bases, with 12 bases lying between them. The CDR3 DNA follows: TGTGCCAGCAGTTTCAGCCCCTCAAGGCCCCAGCATTTT. Its translation is CASSFSPSRPQHF.

Ten or more counts support this clonotype. The V and J genes are TRBV27 and TRBJ1-4; tentative D call: TRBD1 (5 bases). Trimming left V 5 bases short and J 1 base short, with 8 bases between. CDR3 length: 14 amino acids. The germline CDR1 and CDR2 sequences are MNHEY and SMNVEV (reference sequence). The CDR3 nucleotides are TGTGCCAGCAGTACCAGGGTAACTAATGAAAAACTGTTTTTT. Protein: CASSTRVTNEKLFF.

This clonotype was found a few times. CDR3 in amino acids: CASSLAGTVNEKLFF. CDR3 nucleotide sequence: TGTGCCAGCAGCTTAGCAGGGACAGTTAATGAAAAACTGTTTTTT. This sequence joins TRBV13 and TRBJ1-4, with TRBD1 matching 7 bases. The germline V gene encodes CDR1 PRHDT and CDR2 FYEKMQ (reference sequence). This CDR3 is 15 amino acids long. Losses at the gene ends were 1 base for V and 4 bases for J; bases not matched to a gene: 3.

This clonotype was seen ten or more times. The V and J genes are TRBV7-2 and TRBJ1-3; maybe TRBD1 (5 bases). CDR1 is SGHTA and CDR2 is FQGNSA in the germline V gene. The CDR3 is made up of 15 amino acids. V was pared by 4 bases and J by 1 base, with 11 bases between. The CDR3 sequence is CASSWTGGSGNTIYF. The CDR3 DNA is TGTGCCAGCAGCTGGACCGGGGGTTCTGGAAACACCATATATTTT.

This clonotype appeared once. The chain is built from TRBV14 and TRBJ2-1; TRBD2 might be the D (7 bases). CDR1 is SGHDN and CDR2 is FVKESK in the germline V gene. Trimming removed 0 bases from V and 7 bases from J, with 13 bases in between. The CDR3 spans 15 residues. The CDR3 reads CASSQDRGARNEQFF. The CDR3 region has the DNA TGTGCCAGCAGCCAAGATCGGGGGGCGAGGAATGAGCAGTTCTTC.

This chain connects TRBV29-1 to TRBJ2-7, with D possibly TRBD1 on 5 matching bases. CDR3 size: 15 residues. CDR1 is SQVTM, CDR2 ANQGSEA, per germline. Trimming stripped 2 bases from V and 4 bases from J, with 18 bases between. CDR3 region: CSVEKGADGLYEQYF. CDR3 nucleotides: TGCAGCGTTGAAAAAGGGGCGGACGGGCTATACGAGCAGTACTTC.

In its sample, this clonotype was seen a few times. The V gene is TRBV4-2, the J gene TRBJ2-7; possible D gene TRBD1, 7 bases. V lost 0 bases and J lost 2, with 20 bases in between. CDR3 length: 18 residues. CDR1 and CDR2 from the germline V gene are LGHNA and YNFKEQ. DNA of the CDR3: TGTGCCAGCAGCCAAGACAGGCGGAGGGGGCAGGGAACCTACGAGCAGTACTTC. Encoded protein: CASSQDRRRGQGTYEQYF.

This clonotype was found many times. The V and J genes are TRBV7-2 and TRBJ1-4; D unclear. The V and J ends lost 1 base and 11 bases respectively, with 17 bases between them. Germline V gene data show CDR1 as SGHTA and CDR2 as FQGNSA. The CDR3 spans 15 residues. In DNA, the CDR3 is TGTGCCAGCAGCTTAGTTTACGGGTCACGGGAGAAACTGTTTTTT. Its translation: CASSLVYGSREKLFF.

This clonotype was detected ten times or more. The chain has TRBV6-2 or TRBV6-3 and TRBJ2-1, with 7 bases lining up with TRBD2. There are 20 residues in the CDR3. With 2 bases clipped from V and 8 bases from J, the junction kept 24 bases outside the gene matches. Germline V gives CDR1 MNHEY, CDR2 SVGEGT. In nucleotides, the CDR3 is TGTGCCAGCAGTTACCCCTCGCTGGGGCTAAGGGAGGGTGCTCGCCATGAGCAGTTCTTC. The encoded protein is CASSYPSLGLREGARHEQFF.

There are many counts of this clonotype. This chain uses TRBV4-1 with TRBJ1-1; D might be TRBD1 (5 bases). Trimming removed 0 bases at V and 1 base at J, with 12 bases between. This CDR3 has 16 residues. The germline V gene encodes CDR1 MGHRA and CDR2 YSYEKL. The CDR3 sequence is CASSQDGVGANTEAFF. The CDR3 DNA reads TGCGCCAGCAGCCAAGACGGGGTAGGGGCGAACACTGAAGCTTTCTTT.

This clonotype was counted ten times or more. For the CDR3, the DNA is TGTGCCAGCAGCATCGGACGGGGGCGACAGTACTTC. This sequence encodes CASSIGRGRQYF. J is TRBJ2-7 and V is TRBV11-2; D assignment may be TRBD1 or TRBD2 (6 bases each). V lost 5 bases to trimming and J lost 10 bases, with 15 bases between them. The CDR3 spans 12 residues. Per germline, CDR1 SGHAT and CDR2 FQNNGV.

This clonotype came up a few times. For the CDR3, the DNA is TGTGCCAGCAGTTACTCGTTCTGGCTGAGGCAAGAGACCCAGTACTTC. This gives the protein CASSYSFWLRQETQYF. The chain employs TRBV6-2 or TRBV6-3 and TRBJ2-5; D ambiguous. Germline values: CDR1 MNHEY, CDR2 SVGEGT. The CDR3 sequence is 16 residues long. V shed 0 bases and J shed 2 bases, with 13 bases lying between them.

CDR3 loop: CASSRSGGAATQYF. The CDR3 coding sequence is TGTGCCAGCAGCCGGAGCGGGGGGGCAGCTACGCAGTATTTT. The V call is TRBV7-2, the J call TRBJ2-3, with 10 positions matching TRBD2. The CDR3 loop spans 14 amino acids. From germline, CDR1 is SGHTA and CDR2 FQGNSA. With V trimmed by 5 bases and J by 8 bases, 7 bases remained unmatched.

This clonotype was detected a few times. The chain employs TRBV28 and TRBJ1-2, with D possibly matching TRBD1 (5 bases). CDR3 length: 12 amino acids. The V and J ends lost 3 bases and 3 bases respectively, with 5 bases between them. Germline CDR1 reads MDHEN; CDR2 reads SYDVKM. As DNA, the CDR3 is TGTGCCAGCAGTTTGACAGACTATGGCTACACCTTC. Translated: CASSLTDYGYTF.